The next 17 T cell receptor beta chains were all read from a single sample in a study of CD8 T cells in ankylosing spondylitis. Study-wide points: What appeared characteristic of ankylosing spondylitis blood was a TCR beta motif of eight highly homologous variants.

TCRdb re-called the 5' RACE reads with MiXCR, one entry per CDR3 protein. The sample holds roughly 700,000 distinct CDR3 sequences, 15% to 20% seen once. The antigens for these receptors are not known. Sequenced input: blood, either unsorted or a sorted T cell fraction (not recorded which). These receptors all come from a male donor with ankylosing spondylitis.

The chain links TRBV6-5 to TRBJ2-1, with D possibly matching TRBD2 (5 bases). Germline V gene data show CDR1 as MNHEY and CDR2 as SVGAGI. The CDR3 is made up of 14 amino acids. Between the trimmed V and J ends, which lost 2 bases and 8 bases, there was a span of 13 bases. CDR3 sequence: CASSYGPSGDEQFF. The CDR3 DNA is TGTGCCAGCAGTTACGGCCCAAGCGGTGATGAGCAGTTCTTC.

J is TRBJ2-1 and V is TRBV11-2, with 8 nucleotides matching TRBD2. V lost 2 bases, J lost 4 bases, and 4 bases stayed unmatched. This CDR3 has 15 residues. Per the germline V gene, CDR1 is SGHAT and CDR2 is FQNNGV. CDR3 in DNA: TGTGCCAGCAGCTTATTACTAGCGGATTACAATGAGCAGTTCTTC. It encodes CASSLLLADYNEQFF.

This clonotype was recorded at least ten times. This rearrangement joins TRBV20-1 to TRBJ1-1; 7 bases are a match to TRBD1. This CDR3 is 12 amino acids long. Germline V CDR1 and CDR2: DFQATT, SNEGSKA (reference sequence). The junction had 3 bases not matched to a gene; V was cut back by 5 bases and J by 3 bases. CDR3 loop: CSARTGDTEAFF. CDR3 sequence (DNA): TGCAGTGCTCGAACAGGGGACACTGAAGCTTTCTTT.

This clonotype came up a few times. This chain joins TRBV20-1 and TRBJ2-1, with TRBD1 matching 8 bases. Per germline, CDR1 DFQATT and CDR2 SNEGSKA (reference sequence). This CDR3 has 13 residues. V lost 7 bases, J lost 7 bases, and 9 bases stayed unmatched. The CDR3 loop is CSVKDRVRNEQFF. The CDR3 region has the DNA TGCAGTGTTAAGGACAGGGTGAGGAATGAGCAGTTCTTC.

V and J are TRBV5-1 and TRBJ2-1; D ambiguous. The CDR3 runs 14 residues. V dropped 1 base and J dropped 4 bases, with 9 bases sitting between them. Germline V gene data show CDR1 as SGHRS and CDR2 as YFSETQ. The CDR3 DNA reads TGCGCCAGCAGCTTGTCCACAGCGTACAATGAGCAGTTCTTC. Amino acids: CASSLSTAYNEQFF. The full variable domain, rest sourced from reference TRBV5-1 and TRBJ2-1, is KAGVTQTPRYLIKTRGQQVTLSCSPISGHRSVSWYQQTPGQGLQFLFEYFSETQRNKGNFPGRFSGRQFSNSRSEMNVSTLELGDSALYLCASSLSTAYNEQFFGPGTRLTVL.

The V and J genes are TRBV20-1 and TRBJ1-1; maybe TRBD1 (5 bases). CDR1 and CDR2 from the germline V gene are DFQATT and SNEGSKA (reference sequence). This CDR3 is built from 11 residues. The CDR3 protein is CRGLLNTEAFF. As DNA, the CDR3 is TGCAGGGGACTGCTCAACACTGAAGCTTTCTTT.

V usage is TRBV5-1 and J usage is TRBJ2-1; 9 nucleotides line up with TRBD2. The CDR3 is 14 residues long. The junction had 4 bases not matched to a gene; V was cut back by 0 bases and J by 9 bases. CDR1 and CDR2 from the germline V gene are SGHRS and YFSETQ. The CDR3 loop reads CASSLALAGSEQFF. The DNA for the CDR3 is TGCGCCAGCAGCTTGGCTCTAGCGGGAAGTGAGCAGTTCTTC.

In its sample, this clonotype was seen many times. The J gene is TRBJ2-7, the V gene TRBV29-1, with 7 bases that match TRBD1. From germline, CDR1 is SQVTM and CDR2 ANQGSEA. Trimming at V came to 7 bases and at J to 5 bases, leaving 8 bases not matched to a gene. This CDR3 has 12 residues. CDR3 coding DNA: TGCAGCGCCGCTGAGGGGGCAAACGAGCAGTACTTC. Protein product: CSAAEGANEQYF.

There are a few counts of this clonotype. DNA for the CDR3: TGCAGTGCTAGCCAGCGGGGGGGCACAGATACGCAGTATTTT. Its protein is CSASQRGGTDTQYF. This chain joins TRBV20-1 and TRBJ2-3; the match to TRBD2 covers 9 bases. The CDR3 contains 14 residues. Germline V gene lookup returns CDR1 DFQATT and CDR2 SNEGSKA (reference sequence). With V trimmed by 3 bases and J by 1 base, 2 bases remained unmatched.

Only a few counts were recorded for this clonotype. The rearrangement links TRBV6-5 to TRBJ2-7; weak D call: TRBD2 (5 bases). This CDR3 region has 17 residues. The germline V gene has CDR1 MNHEY and CDR2 SVGAGI. V was cut by 2 bases and J by 5 bases, with 22 bases left in between. CDR3 in amino acids: CASSYDHSGIRRNEQYF. The CDR3 DNA is TGTGCCAGCAGTTACGACCACAGCGGAATAAGGAGGAACGAGCAGTACTTC.

The J gene is TRBJ2-1, the V gene TRBV3-1; D uncertain. The CDR3 spans 14 residues. Trimming stripped 3 bases from V and 9 bases from J, with 15 bases between. Germline loops: CDR1 LGHDT, CDR2 YNNKEL (reference sequence). The DNA of the CDR3 is TGTGCCAGCAGCCAGTCGTCGCCTCTGGGTGAGCAGTTCTTC. It is translated as CASSQSSPLGEQFF.

The V gene is TRBV2, the J gene TRBJ2-3; 9 bases align to TRBD2. CDR3 length: 14 amino acids. Per the germline V gene, CDR1 is SNHLY and CDR2 is FYNNEI. V trimming: 7 bases; J trimming: 3 bases; junction bases outside the gene matches: 5. This chain's CDR3 is CASKVAGATDTQYF. Here the CDR3 DNA reads TGTGCCAGCAAGGTAGCGGGAGCGACAGATACGCAGTATTTT. Variable domain in full (rest from reference TRBV2 and TRBJ2-3): EPEVTQTPSHQVTQMGQEVILRCVPISNHLYFYWYRQILGQKVEFLVSFYNNEISEKSEIFDDQFSVERPDGSNFTLKIRSTKLEDSAMYFCASKVAGATDTQYFGPGTRLTVL.

Many counts were recorded for this clonotype. The chain employs TRBV5-1 and TRBJ2-7, with 9 bases identical to TRBD1. This CDR3 region has 15 residues. Germline CDR1 and CDR2: SGHRS and YFSETQ. Unmatched junction bases numbered 5, after V lost 3 bases and J lost 1 base. The CDR3 sequence is CASSSYRGPSYEQYF. In DNA form, the CDR3 reads TGCGCCAGCAGCTCCTACAGGGGGCCGTCCTACGAGCAGTACTTC.

This chain joins TRBV7-2 and TRBJ2-1, with D unclear. This CDR3 has 14 amino acids. Germline CDR1 and CDR2: SGHTA and FQGNSA. V gave up 3 bases and J gave up 9 bases, with 15 bases separating them. Here the CDR3 DNA reads TGTGCCAGCAGCTTCCACCCCCAGCAGAGTGAGCAGTTCTTC. This sequence encodes CASSFHPQQSEQFF.

This clonotype was seen only a few times. The chain employs TRBV12-3 or TRBV12-4 and TRBJ2-1; D ambiguous. Trimming shortened V by 5 bases and J by 10 bases, and 18 bases separated the two germline ends. The CDR3 length is 14 residues. As DNA, the CDR3 is TGTGCCAGCAGTGTAGTATCCCGATTGTGGGAGCAGTTCTTC. Translating gives CASSVVSRLWEQFF.

This rearrangement joins TRBV29-1 to TRBJ2-7, with D possibly matching TRBD1 (6 bases). V was clipped by 2 bases and J by 6 bases, with 20 bases between them. Germline CDR1 is SQVTM and CDR2 is ANQGSEA. The CDR3 sequence is 15 residues long. This CDR3 reads CSVEILGAPQAEQYF. CDR3 nucleotides: TGCAGCGTTGAAATCTTGGGGGCGCCACAGGCCGAGCAGTACTTC.

The chain links TRBV5-1 to TRBJ2-7; D may be TRBD1 (6 bases). V lost 5 bases and J lost 5, with 14 bases in between. Germline V CDR1 and CDR2: SGHRS, YFSETQ. This CDR3 is built from 13 residues. The CDR3 sequence is CASRIRGRNEQYF. CDR3 sequence (DNA): TGCGCCAGCAGGATTAGGGGGAGAAACGAGCAGTACTTC.